This T cell receptor beta chain was sequenced for a study of shared clonotypes between healthy human individuals. Trimming shortened V by 5 bases and J by 4 bases, and 29 bases separated the two germline ends. Germline V gives CDR1 KGHSH, CDR2 LQKENI. The CDR3 sequence is 19 residues long. TCRdb's copy holds only in-frame clones and misses some; the assay was immunoSEQ multiplex PCR. This sample yields fewer than 3 million clones, of which 80% to 95% are seen a single time; roughly 0.34% belongs to the top ten. The chain has TRBV18 and TRBJ2-5; a possible D gene is TRBD2 (7 bases). The receptor's source is a man aged 18 to 35 in good health. Some clones in this sample may be carry-over from other donors' samples. Sequencing input: naive CD4+ T cells from PBMCs. The subset here: CD45RA+ positively selected. As DNA, the CDR3 is TGTGCCAGCTCAAACCGGGGGGCGACGGCGGGAGTGCAGTCAGAGACCCAGTACTTC. Residues: CASSNRGATAGVQSETQYF.